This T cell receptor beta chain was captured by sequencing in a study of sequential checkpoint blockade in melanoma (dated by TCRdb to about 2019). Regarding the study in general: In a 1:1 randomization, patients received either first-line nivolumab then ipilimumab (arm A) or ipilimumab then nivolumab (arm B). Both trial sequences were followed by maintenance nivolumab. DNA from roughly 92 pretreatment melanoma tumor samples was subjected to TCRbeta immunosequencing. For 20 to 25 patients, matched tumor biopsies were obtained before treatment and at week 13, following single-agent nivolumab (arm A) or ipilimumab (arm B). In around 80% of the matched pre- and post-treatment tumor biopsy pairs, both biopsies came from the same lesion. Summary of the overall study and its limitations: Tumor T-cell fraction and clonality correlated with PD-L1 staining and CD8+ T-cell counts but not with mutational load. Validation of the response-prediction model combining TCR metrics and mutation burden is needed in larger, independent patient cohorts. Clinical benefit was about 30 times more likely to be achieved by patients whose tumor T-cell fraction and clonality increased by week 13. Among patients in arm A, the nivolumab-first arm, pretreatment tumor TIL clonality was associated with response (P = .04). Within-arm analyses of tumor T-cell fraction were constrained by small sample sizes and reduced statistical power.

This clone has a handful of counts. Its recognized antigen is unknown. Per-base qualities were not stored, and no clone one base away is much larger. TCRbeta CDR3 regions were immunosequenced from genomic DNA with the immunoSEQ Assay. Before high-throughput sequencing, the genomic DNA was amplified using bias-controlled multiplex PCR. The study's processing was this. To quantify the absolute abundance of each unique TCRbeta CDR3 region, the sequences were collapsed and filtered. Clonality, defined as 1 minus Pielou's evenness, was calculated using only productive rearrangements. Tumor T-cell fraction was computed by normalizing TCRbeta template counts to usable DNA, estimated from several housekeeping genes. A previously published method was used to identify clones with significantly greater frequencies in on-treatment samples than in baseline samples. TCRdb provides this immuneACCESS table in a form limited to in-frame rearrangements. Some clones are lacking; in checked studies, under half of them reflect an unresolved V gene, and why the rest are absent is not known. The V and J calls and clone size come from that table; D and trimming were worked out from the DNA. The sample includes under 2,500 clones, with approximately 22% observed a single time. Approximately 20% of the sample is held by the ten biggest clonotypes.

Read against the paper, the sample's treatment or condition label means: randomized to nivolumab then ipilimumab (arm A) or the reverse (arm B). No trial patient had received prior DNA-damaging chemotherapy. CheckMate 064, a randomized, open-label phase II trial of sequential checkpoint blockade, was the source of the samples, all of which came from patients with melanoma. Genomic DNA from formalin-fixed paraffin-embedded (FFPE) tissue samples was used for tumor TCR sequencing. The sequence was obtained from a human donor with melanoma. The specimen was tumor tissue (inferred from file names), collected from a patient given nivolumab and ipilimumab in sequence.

The CDR3 sequence is CASSLWGAGAYYEQYF. At the DNA level, the sequence is TGTGCCAGCAGTTTATGGGGAGCGGGAGCGTACTACGAGCAGTACTTC. The sequence is built from TRBV28 and TRBJ2-7, and 8 junction bases match TRBD2. The germline V and J ends show losses of 0 bases and 3 bases respectively, and no gene match explains 7 bases of the junction. The germline V gene gives CDR1 as MDHEN and CDR2 as SYDVKM. The CDR3 contains 16 residues, cysteine and phenylalanine counted. Only the CDR3 region is kept as DNA, spanning 48 bases read in frame from base 1.